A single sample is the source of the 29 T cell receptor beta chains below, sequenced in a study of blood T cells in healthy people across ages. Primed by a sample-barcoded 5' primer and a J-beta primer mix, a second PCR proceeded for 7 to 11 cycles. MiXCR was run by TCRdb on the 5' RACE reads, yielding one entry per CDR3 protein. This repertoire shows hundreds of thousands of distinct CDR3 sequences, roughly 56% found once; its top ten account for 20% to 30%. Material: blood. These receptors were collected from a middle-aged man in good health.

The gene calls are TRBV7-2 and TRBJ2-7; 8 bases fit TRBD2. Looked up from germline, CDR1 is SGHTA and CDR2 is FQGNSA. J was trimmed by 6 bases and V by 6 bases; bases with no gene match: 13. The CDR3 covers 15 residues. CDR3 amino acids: CASSYDTAAGGEQYF. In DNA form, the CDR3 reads TGTGCCAGCAGTTACGATACTGCGGCGGGAGGCGAGCAGTACTTC.

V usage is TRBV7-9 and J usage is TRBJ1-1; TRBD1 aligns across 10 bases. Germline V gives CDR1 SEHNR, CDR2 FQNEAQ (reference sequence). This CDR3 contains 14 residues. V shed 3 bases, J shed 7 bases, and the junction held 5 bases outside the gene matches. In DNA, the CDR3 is TGTGCCAGCAGCTTTGGGACAGGGGCCAATGAAGCTTTCTTT. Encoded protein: CASSFGTGANEAFF.

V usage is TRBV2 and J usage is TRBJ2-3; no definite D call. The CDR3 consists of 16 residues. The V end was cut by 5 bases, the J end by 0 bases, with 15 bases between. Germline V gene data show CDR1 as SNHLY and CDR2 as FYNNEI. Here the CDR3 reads CASSRLAITSTDTQYF. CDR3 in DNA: TGTGCCAGCAGTCGACTGGCGATTACTAGCACAGATACGCAGTATTTT. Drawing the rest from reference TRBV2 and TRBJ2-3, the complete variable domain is EPEVTQTPSHQVTQMGQEVILRCVPISNHLYFYWYRQILGQKVEFLVSFYNNEISEKSEIFDDQFSVERPDGSNFTLKIRSTKLEDSAMYFCASSRLAITSTDTQYFGPGTRLTVL.

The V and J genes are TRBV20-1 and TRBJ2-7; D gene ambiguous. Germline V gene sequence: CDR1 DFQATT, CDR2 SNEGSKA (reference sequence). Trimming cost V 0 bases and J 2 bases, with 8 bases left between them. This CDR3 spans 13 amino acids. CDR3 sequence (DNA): TGCAGTGCTAGAGAGGGCTCTACCTACGAGCAGTACTTC. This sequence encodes CSAREGSTYEQYF.

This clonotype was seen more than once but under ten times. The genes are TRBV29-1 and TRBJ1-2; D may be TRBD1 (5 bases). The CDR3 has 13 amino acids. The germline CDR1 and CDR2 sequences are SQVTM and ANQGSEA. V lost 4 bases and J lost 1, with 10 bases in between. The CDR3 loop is CSVGEQVNYGYTF. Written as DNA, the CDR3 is TGCAGCGTTGGGGAACAGGTTAACTATGGCTACACCTTC.

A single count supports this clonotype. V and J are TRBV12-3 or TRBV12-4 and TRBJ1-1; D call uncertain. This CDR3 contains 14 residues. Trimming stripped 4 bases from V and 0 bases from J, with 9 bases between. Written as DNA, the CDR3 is TGTGCCAGCAGTTACAGCGCTATGAACACTGAAGCTTTCTTT. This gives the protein CASSYSAMNTEAFF.

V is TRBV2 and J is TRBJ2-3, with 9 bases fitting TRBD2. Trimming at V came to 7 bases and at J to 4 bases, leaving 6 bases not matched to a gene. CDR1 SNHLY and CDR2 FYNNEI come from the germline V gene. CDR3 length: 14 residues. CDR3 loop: CASTAAGGSDTQYF. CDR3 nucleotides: TGTGCCAGCACGGCAGCGGGGGGATCAGATACGCAGTATTTT.

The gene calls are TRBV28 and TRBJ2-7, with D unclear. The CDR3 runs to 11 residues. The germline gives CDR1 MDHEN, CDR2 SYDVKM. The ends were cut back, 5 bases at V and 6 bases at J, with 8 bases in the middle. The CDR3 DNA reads TGTGCCAGCAGTGACGGTAGCGAGCAGTACTTC. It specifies CASSDGSEQYF.

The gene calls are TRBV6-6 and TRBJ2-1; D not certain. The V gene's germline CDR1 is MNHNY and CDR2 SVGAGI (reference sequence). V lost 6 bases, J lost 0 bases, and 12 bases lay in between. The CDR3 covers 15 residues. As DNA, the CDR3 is TGTGCCAGCAGCCAAGACAAGAGCTCCTACAATGAGCAGTTCTTC. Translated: CASSQDKSSYNEQFF.

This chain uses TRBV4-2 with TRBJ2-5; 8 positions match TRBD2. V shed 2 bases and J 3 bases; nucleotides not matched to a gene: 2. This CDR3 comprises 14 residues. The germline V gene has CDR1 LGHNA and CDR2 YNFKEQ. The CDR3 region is CASSQSGGKETQYF. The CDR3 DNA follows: TGTGCCAGCAGCCAAAGCGGGGGAAAAGAGACCCAGTACTTC.

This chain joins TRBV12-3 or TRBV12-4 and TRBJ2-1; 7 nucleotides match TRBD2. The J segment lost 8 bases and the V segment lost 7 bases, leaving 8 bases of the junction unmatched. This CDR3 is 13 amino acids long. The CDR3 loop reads CASISGGYDEQFF. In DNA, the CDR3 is TGTGCCAGCATATCGGGGGGATACGATGAGCAGTTCTTC.

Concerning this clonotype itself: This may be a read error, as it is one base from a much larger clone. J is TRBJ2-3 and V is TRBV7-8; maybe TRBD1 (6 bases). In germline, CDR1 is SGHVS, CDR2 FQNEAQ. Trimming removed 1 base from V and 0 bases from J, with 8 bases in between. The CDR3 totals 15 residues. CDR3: CASSLGGHSTDTQYF. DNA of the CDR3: TGTGCCAGCAGCTTAGGGGGACATAGCACAGATACGCAGTATTTT.

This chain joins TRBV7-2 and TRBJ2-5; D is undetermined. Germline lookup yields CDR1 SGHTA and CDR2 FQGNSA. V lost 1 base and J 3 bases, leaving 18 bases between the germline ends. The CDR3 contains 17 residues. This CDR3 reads CASSLDAPPSFEETQYF. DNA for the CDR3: TGTGCCAGCAGCTTAGACGCACCCCCTAGTTTTGAAGAGACCCAGTACTTC.

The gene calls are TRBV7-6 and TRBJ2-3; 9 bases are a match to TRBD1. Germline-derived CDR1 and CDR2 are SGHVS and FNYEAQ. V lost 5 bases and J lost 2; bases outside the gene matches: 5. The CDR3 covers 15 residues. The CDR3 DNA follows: TGTGCCAGCAGCGAGGACAGGGGATTCACAGATACGCAGTATTTT. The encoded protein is CASSEDRGFTDTQYF.

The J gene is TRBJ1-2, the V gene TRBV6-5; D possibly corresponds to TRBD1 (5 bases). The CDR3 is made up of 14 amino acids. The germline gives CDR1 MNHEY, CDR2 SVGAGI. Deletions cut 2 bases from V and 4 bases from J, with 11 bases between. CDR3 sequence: CASSYGQSLYGYTF. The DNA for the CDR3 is TGTGCCAGCAGTTACGGACAATCGCTCTATGGCTACACCTTC.

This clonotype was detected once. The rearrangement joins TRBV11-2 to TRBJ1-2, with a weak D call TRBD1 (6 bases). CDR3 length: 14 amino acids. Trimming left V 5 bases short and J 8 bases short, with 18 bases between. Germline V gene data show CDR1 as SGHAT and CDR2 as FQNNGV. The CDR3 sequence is CASSEGGLLGGYTF. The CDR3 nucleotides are TGTGCCAGCAGCGAAGGGGGGCTCCTTGGGGGCTACACCTTC.

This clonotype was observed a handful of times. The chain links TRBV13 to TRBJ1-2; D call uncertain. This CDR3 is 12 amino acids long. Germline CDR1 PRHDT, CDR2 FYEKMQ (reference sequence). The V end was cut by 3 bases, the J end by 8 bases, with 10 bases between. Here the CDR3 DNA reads TGTGCCAGCAGCTTGGGAGCGGTGGGCTACACCTTC. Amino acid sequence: CASSLGAVGYTF.

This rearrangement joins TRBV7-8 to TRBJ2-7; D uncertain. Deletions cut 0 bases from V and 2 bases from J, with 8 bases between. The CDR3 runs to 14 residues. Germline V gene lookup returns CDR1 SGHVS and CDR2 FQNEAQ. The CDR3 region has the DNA TGTGCCAGCAGCTTAGCATCCATTACCTACGAGCAGTACTTC. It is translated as CASSLASITYEQYF. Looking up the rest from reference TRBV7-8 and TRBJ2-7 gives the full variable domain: GAGVSQSPRYKVAKRGQDVALRCDPISGHVSLFWYQQALGQGPEFLTYFQNEAQLDKSGLPSDRFFAERPEGSVSTLKIQRTQQEDSAVYLCASSLASITYEQYFGPGTRLTVT.

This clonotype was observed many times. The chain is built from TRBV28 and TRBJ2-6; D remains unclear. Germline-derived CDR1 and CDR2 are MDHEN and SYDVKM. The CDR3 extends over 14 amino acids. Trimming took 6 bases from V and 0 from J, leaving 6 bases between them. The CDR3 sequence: CASRLSSGANVLTF. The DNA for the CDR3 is TGTGCCAGCAGACTGAGCTCTGGGGCCAACGTCCTGACTTTC. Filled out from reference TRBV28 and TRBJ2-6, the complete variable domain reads DVKVTQSSRYLVKRTGEKVFLECVQDMDHENMFWYRQDPGLGLRLIYFSYDVKMKEKGDIPEGYSVSREKKERFSLILESASTNQTSMYLCASRLSSGANVLTFGAGSRLTVL.

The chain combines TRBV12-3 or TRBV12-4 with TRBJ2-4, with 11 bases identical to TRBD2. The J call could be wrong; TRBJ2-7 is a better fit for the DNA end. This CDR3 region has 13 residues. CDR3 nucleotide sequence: TGTGCCAGCAGTTTTGGGACTAGCGGCGAGCAGTACTTC. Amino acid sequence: CASSFGTSGEQYF.

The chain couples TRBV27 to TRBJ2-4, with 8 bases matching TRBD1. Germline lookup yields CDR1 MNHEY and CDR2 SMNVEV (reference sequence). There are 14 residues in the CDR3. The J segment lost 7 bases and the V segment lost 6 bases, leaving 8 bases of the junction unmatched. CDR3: CASSWGQGANIQYF. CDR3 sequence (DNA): TGTGCCAGCAGCTGGGGGCAGGGGGCGAACATTCAGTACTTC.

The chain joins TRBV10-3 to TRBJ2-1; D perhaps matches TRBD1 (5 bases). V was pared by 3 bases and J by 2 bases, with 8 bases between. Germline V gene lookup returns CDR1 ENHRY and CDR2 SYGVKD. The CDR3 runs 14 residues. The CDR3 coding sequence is TGTGCCATCAGTGATCTAGGGGCCTACAATGAGCAGTTCTTC. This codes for CAISDLGAYNEQFF.

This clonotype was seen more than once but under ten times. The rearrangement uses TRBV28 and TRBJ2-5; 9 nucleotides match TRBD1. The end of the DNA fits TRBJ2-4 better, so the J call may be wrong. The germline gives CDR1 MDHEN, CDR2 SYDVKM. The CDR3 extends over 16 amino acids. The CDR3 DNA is TGTGCCAGCAGTTCCCCATCAGGGACAGGGAAAAACATTCAGTACTTC. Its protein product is CASSSPSGTGKNIQYF.

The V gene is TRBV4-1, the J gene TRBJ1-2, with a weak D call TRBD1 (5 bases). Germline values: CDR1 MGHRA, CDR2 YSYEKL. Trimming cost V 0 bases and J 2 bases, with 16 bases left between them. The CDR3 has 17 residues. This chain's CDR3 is CASSQDPGTGSNYGYTF. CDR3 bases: TGCGCCAGCAGCCAAGACCCTGGAACAGGATCCAACTATGGCTACACCTTC.

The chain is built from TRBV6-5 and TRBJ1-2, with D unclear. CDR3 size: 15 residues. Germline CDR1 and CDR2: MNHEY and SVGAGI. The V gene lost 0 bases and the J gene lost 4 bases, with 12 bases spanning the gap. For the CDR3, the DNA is TGTGCCAGCAGTTACTCGACGTTAGCTAGCTATGGCTACACCTTC. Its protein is CASSYSTLASYGYTF.

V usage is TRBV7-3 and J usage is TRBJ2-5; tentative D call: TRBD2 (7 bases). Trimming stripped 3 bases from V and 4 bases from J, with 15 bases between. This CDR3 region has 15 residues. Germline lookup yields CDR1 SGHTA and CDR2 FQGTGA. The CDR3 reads CASSFMGGAGETQYF. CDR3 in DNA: TGTGCCAGCAGCTTTATGGGGGGGGCCGGAGAGACCCAGTACTTC.

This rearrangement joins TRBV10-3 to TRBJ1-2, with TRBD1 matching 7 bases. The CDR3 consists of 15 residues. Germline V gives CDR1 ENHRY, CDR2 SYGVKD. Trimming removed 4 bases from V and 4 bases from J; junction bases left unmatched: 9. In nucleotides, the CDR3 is TGTGCCATCAGTGGTGGTCAGGGGGTGGGCTATGGCTACACCTTC. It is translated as CAISGGQGVGYGYTF.

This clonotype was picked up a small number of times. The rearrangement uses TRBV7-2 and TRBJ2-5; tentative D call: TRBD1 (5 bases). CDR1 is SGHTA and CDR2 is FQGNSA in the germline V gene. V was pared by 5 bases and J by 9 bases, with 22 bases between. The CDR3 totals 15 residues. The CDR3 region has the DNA TGTGCCAGCAGCCCCCCCGGGCAGGGAAAAGGGTCCCAGTACTTC. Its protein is CASSPPGQGKGSQYF.

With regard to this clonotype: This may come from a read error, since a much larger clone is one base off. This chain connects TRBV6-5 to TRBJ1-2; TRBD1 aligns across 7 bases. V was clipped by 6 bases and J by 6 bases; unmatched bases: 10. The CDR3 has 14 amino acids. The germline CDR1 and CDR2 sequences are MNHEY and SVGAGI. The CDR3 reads CASRRDRDRNGYTF. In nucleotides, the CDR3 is TGTGCCAGCAGGCGAGACCGGGACAGAAATGGCTACACCTTC.